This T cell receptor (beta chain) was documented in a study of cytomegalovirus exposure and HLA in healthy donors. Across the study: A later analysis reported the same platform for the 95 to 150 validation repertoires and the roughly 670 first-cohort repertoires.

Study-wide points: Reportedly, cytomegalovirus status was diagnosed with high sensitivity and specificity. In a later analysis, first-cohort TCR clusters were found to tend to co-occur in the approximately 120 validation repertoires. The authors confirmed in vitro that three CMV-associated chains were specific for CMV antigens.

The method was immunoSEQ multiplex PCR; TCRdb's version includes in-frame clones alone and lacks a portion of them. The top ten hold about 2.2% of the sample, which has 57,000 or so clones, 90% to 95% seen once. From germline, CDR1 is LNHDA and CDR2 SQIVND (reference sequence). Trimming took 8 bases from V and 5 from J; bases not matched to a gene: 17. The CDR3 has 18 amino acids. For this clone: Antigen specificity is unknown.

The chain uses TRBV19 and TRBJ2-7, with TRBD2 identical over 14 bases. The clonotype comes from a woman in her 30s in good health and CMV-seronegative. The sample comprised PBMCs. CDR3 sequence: CASSSSGTSGSFVNEQYF. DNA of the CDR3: TGTGCCAGTTCTAGCTCCGGGACTAGCGGGAGTTTCGTTAACGAGCAGTACTTC.